The sequence of this T cell receptor beta chain was determined in a study of T cell changes during pregnancy in multiple sclerosis. The CDR3 runs 17 residues. CDR1 is SGHNT, CDR2 YYREEE, per germline (reference sequence). Trimming cost V 4 bases and J 4 bases; bases outside gene matches: 10. Measured with immunoSEQ multiplex PCR; TCRdb has only the in-frame clones, and not every one. The profile shows 80,000 to 130,000 clones, about 92% of them singletons. The material sequenced was peripheral blood, taken in the second trimester of pregnancy. The TCR was taken from a female donor with multiple sclerosis, enrolled in a pregnancy study. This rearrangement joins TRBV5-4 to TRBJ2-5; 13 bases fit TRBD2. The CDR3 sequence: CASSRTSGGLRGETQYF. The CDR3 bases are TGTGCCAGCAGCCGGACTAGCGGGGGCCTCCGCGGAGAGACCCAGTACTTC.